Presented here are 6 T cell receptor beta chains from one specimen sequenced in a study of early stage breast cancer tumors. The assay was immunoSEQ multiplex PCR, and TCRdb's table has in-frame clones only and misses some. The sample has about 46,000 clones; roughly 73% are singletons. Source material: blood. All receptors come from a person in their forties with breast cancer.

The chain joins TRBV10-3 to TRBJ2-1; 10 bases are shared with TRBD2. The CDR3 loop spans 15 amino acids. Looked up from germline, CDR1 is ENHRY and CDR2 is SYGVKD. V lost 3 bases and J lost 8; bases outside the gene matches: 7. The CDR3: CAISDTLAGVDEQFF. The CDR3 coding sequence is TGTGCCATCAGTGATACCCTAGCGGGAGTGGATGAGCAGTTCTTC.

The chain couples TRBV6-1 to TRBJ1-2, with no clear D. The ends were cut back, 1 base at V and 4 bases at J, with 10 bases in the middle. The CDR3 sequence is 14 residues long. Germline loops: CDR1 MNHNS, CDR2 SASEGT. CDR3 amino acids: CASSEEMLSYGYTF. CDR3 sequence (DNA): TGTGCCAGCAGTGAAGAGATGTTGAGCTATGGCTACACCTTC.

This clone was seen once. This chain connects TRBV30 to TRBJ1-5; possibly TRBD1 for D (5 bases). This CDR3 spans 18 amino acids. V was pared by 0 bases and J by 1 base, with 19 bases between. CDR1 GTSNPN and CDR2 SVGIG come from the germline V gene (reference sequence). The CDR3 is CAWSVVRGGLNSNQPQHF. The CDR3 bases are TGTGCCTGGAGTGTAGTGCGGGGGGGGTTAAACAGCAATCAGCCCCAGCATTTT.

The CDR3 loop is CASSWTSGRASGELFF. In DNA, the CDR3 is TGTGCCAGCAGTTGGACTAGCGGGAGGGCCAGCGGGGAGCTGTTTTTT. The chain joins TRBV6-5 to TRBJ2-2; 15 nucleotides line up with TRBD2. CDR1 and CDR2 (germline): MNHEY, SVGAGI. The CDR3 totals 16 residues. V gave up 4 bases and J gave up 7 bases; unmatched junction bases: 4.

J is TRBJ1-2 and V is TRBV7-9; tentative D call: TRBD1 (5 bases). The CDR3 has 14 residues. Germline CDR1 is SEHNR and CDR2 is FQNEAQ (reference sequence). V was clipped by 4 bases and J by 4 bases, with 13 bases between them. The CDR3 coding sequence is TGTGCCAGCAGCTCCGGGGGGTTCGGCTATGGCTACACCTTC. It is translated as CASSSGGFGYGYTF. The complete variable domain, with remaining parts taken from reference TRBV7-9 and TRBJ1-2, reads DTGVSQNPRHKITKRGQNVTFRCDPISEHNRLYWYRQTLGQGPEFLTYFQNEAQLEKSRLLSDRFSAERPKGSFSTLEIQRTEQGDSAMYLCASSSGGFGYGYTFGSGTRLTVV.

J is TRBJ2-7 and V is TRBV5-1, with D maybe TRBD1 (6 bases). Looked up from germline, CDR1 is SGHRS and CDR2 is YFSETQ. The CDR3 runs to 14 residues. V dropped 4 bases and J dropped 7 bases, with 18 bases sitting between them. This CDR3 reads CASSLWTADGEQYF. CDR3 sequence (DNA): TGCGCCAGCAGCCTTTGGACAGCTGACGGAGAGCAGTACTTC.